The 5 T cell receptor beta chains in this list originate from one sample, sequenced in a study of blood T cell repertoires in COVID-19. The assay was immunoSEQ multiplex PCR, and TCRdb's table has in-frame clones only and misses some. The table has 250,000 or so clones, 85% seen once. Sequences were obtained from PBMCs or T cells enriched from blood (not recorded which). Every receptor here comes from a woman aged 45-59 years who had been exposed to COVID-19.

This clone showed up just once. Here the CDR3 DNA reads TGTGCCAGCAGTGAAGCGCTTCGGGGCTATGGCTACACCTTC. It yields the protein CASSEALRGYGYTF. V is TRBV6-1 and J is TRBJ1-2, with D unclear. The V end was cut by 0 bases, the J end by 4 bases, with 9 bases between. CDR3 size: 14 residues. Per the germline V gene, CDR1 is MNHNS and CDR2 is SASEGT.

This sequence joins TRBV19 and TRBJ1-1; D call uncertain. The germline V gene has CDR1 LNHDA and CDR2 SQIVND (reference sequence). V was trimmed by 9 bases and J by 2 bases, leaving 10 bases between them. The CDR3 loop spans 12 amino acids. In nucleotides, the CDR3 is TGTGCCAGCGGTCAAGCTAACACTGAAGCTTTCTTT. Its translation: CASGQANTEAFF.

This chain joins TRBV7-9 and TRBJ1-2; D unclear. Germline CDR1 is SEHNR and CDR2 is FQNEAQ (reference sequence). V lost 3 bases and J lost 3, with 11 bases in between. This CDR3 has 14 amino acids. The CDR3 spells CASSLGSVYYGYTF. The CDR3 nucleotides read TGTGCCAGCAGCTTGGGGAGCGTCTACTATGGCTACACCTTC.

The table lists this clone with many counts. V is TRBV5-4 and J is TRBJ2-5; 10 nucleotides align to TRBD2. The CDR3 runs to 16 residues. The trim removed 4 bases at V and 5 bases at J, leaving 11 bases unmatched. Looked up from germline, CDR1 is SGHNT and CDR2 is YYREEE (reference sequence). The DNA of the CDR3 is TGTGCCAGCAGCCCCCCCCCAGCGGGGGGGCTGGAGACCCAGTACTTC. It encodes CASSPPPAGGLETQYF.

The chain couples TRBV15 to TRBJ2-1, with TRBD2 matching over 11 bases. The CDR3 is 17 amino acids. Germline V lookup: CDR1 LNHNV, CDR2 YYDKDF (reference sequence). Losses at the gene ends were 1 base for V and 4 bases for J; bases not matched to a gene: 6. CDR3 in amino acids: CATSRVPGTSGYNEQFF. The DNA for the CDR3 is TGTGCCACCAGCAGAGTCCCCGGGACTAGCGGATACAATGAGCAGTTCTTC.